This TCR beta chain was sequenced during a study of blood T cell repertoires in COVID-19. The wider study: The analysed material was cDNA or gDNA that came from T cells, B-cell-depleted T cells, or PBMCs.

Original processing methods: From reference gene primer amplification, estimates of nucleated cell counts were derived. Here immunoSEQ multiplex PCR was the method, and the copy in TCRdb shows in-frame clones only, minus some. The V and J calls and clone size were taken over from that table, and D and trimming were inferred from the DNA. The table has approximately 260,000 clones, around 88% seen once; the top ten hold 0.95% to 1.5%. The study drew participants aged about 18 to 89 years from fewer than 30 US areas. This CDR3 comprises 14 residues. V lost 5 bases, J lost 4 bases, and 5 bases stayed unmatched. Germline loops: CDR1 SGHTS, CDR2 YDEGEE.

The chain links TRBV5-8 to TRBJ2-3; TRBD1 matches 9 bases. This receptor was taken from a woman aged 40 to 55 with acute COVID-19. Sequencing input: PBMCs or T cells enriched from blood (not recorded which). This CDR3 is CASSRTGVADTQYF. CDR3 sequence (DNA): TGTGCCAGCAGTAGGACAGGGGTCGCAGATACGCAGTATTTT.